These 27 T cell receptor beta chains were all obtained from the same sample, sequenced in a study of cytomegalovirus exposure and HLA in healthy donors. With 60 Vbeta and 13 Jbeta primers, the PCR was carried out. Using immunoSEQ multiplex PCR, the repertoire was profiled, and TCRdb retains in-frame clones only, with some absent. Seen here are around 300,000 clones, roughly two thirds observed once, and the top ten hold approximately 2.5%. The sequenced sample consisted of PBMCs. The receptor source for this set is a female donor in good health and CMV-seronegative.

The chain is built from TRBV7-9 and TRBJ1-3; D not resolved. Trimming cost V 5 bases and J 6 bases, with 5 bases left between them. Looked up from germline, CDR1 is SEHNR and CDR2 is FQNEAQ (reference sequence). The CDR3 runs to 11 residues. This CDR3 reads CASSPENTIYF. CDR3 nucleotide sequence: TGTGCCAGCAGCCCAGAAAACACCATATATTTT.

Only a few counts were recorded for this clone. CDR3 sequence reads: CASSTDGRGTGELFF. CDR3 in DNA: TGTGCCAGCAGTACGGACGGGAGAGGGACCGGGGAGCTGTTTTTT. The rearrangement links TRBV6-1 to TRBJ2-2; D possibly corresponds to TRBD2 (6 bases). The CDR3 contains 15 residues. Germline assignment: CDR1 MNHNS and CDR2 SASEGT. V lost 5 bases and J lost 5, with 15 bases in between.

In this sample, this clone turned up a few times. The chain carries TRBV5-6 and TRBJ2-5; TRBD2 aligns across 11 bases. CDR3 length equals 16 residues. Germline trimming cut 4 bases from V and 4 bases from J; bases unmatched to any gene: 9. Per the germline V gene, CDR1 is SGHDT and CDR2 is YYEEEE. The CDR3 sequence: CASSLVTSGSGETQYF. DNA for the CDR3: TGTGCCAGCAGCCTAGTCACTAGCGGGAGCGGAGAGACCCAGTACTTC.

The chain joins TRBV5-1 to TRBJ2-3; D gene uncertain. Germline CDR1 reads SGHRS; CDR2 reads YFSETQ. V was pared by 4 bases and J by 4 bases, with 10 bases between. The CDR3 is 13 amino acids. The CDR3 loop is CASSLMQADTQYF. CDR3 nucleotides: TGCGCCAGCAGCCTTATGCAGGCAGATACGCAGTATTTT.

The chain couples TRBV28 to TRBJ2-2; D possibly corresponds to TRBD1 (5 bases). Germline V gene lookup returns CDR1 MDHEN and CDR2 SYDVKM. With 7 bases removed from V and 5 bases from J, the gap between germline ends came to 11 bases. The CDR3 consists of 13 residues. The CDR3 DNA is TGTGCCAGCACAACACCAGGGACCGGGGAGCTGTTTTTT. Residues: CASTTPGTGELFF.

Written as DNA, the CDR3 is TGTGCCAGCAGCTTAGAACGGTCGAGGACCTACGAGCAGTACTTC. Its translation is CASSLERSRTYEQYF. The chain carries TRBV7-2 and TRBJ2-7, with D uncertain. The length of the CDR3 is 15 residues. Per germline, CDR1 SGHTA and CDR2 FQGNSA. V dropped 1 base and J dropped 2 bases, with 12 bases sitting between them. The full variable domain, rest sourced from reference TRBV7-2 and TRBJ2-7, is GAGVSQSPSNKVTEKGKDVELRCDPISGHTALYWYRQSLGQGLEFLIYFQGNSAPDKSGLPSDRFSAERTGGSVSTLTIQRTQQEDSAVYLCASSLERSRTYEQYFGPGTRLTVT.

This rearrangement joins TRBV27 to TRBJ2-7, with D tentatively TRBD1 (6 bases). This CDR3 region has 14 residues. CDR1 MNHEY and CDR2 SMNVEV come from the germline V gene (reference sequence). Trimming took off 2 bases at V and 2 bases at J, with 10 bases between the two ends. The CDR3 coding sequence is TGTGCCAGCAGTTTAACAGGGAGCCCCTACGAGCAGTACTTC. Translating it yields CASSLTGSPYEQYF.

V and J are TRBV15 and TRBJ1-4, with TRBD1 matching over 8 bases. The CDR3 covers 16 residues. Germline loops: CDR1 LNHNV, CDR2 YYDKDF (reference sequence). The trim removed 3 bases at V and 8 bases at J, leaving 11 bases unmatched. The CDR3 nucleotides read TGTGCCACCAGCAGGACAGGGGTCATGGTAGGGGAAAAACTGTTTTTT. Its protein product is CATSRTGVMVGEKLFF.

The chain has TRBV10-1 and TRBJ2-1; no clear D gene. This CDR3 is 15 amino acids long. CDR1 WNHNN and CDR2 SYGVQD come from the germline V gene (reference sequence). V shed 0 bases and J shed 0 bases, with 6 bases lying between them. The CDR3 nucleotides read TGCGCCAGCAGTGAGTCGAGACTCTCCTACAATGAGCAGTTCTTC. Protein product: CASSESRLSYNEQFF.

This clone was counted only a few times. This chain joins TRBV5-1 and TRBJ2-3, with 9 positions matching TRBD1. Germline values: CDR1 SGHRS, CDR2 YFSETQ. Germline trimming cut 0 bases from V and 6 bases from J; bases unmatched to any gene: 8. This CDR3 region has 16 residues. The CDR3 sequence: CASSLVGTGIQDTQYF. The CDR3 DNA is TGCGCCAGCAGCTTGGTCGGGACAGGGATCCAGGATACGCAGTATTTT.

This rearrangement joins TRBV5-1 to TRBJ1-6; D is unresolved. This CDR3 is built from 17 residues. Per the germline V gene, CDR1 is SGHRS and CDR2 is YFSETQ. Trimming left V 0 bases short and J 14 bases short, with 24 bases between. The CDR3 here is CASSLALSSLGSRALHF. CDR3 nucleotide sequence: TGCGCCAGCAGCTTGGCCCTTTCCTCACTAGGGTCAAGGGCCCTCCACTTT.

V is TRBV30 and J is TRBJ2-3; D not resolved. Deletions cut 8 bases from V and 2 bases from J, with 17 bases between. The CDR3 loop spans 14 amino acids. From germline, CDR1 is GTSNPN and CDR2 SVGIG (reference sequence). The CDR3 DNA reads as TGTGCCATTTCGGAGATGACGGTCACAGATACGCAGTATTTT. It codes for CAISEMTVTDTQYF.

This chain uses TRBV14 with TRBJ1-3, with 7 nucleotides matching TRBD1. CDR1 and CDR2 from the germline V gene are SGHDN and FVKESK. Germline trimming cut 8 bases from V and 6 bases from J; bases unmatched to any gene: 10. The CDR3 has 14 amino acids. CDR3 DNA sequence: TGTGCCAGCGTTTCCGGGACAGCGAAAAACACCATATATTTT. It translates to CASVSGTAKNTIYF. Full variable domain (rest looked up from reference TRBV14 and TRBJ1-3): EAGVTQFPSHSVIEKGQTVTLRCDPISGHDNLYWYRRVMGKEIKFLLHFVKESKQDESGMPNNRFLAERTGGTYSTLKVQPAELEDSGVYFCASVSGTAKNTIYFGEGSWLTVV.

The CDR3 loop reads CAIVTSGSYEQYF. As DNA, the CDR3 is TGTGCGATCGTAACTAGCGGGAGCTACGAGCAGTACTTC. This chain uses TRBV28 with TRBJ2-7; TRBD2 matches 11 bases. From germline, CDR1 is MDHEN and CDR2 SYDVKM. The CDR3 extends over 13 amino acids.

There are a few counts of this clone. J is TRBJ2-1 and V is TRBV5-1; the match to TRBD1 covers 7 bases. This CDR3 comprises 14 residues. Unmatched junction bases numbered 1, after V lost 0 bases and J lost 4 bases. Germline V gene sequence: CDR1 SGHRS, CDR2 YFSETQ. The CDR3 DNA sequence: TGCGCCAGCAGCTTGGTACAGGGGTACAATGAGCAGTTCTTC. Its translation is CASSLVQGYNEQFF.

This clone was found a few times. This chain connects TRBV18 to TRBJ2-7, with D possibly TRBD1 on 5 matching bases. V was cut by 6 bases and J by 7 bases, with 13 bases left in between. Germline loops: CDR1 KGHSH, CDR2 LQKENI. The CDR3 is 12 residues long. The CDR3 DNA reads TGTGCCAGCTCCCTTCTAGGGGAAGAGCAGTACTTC. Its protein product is CASSLLGEEQYF.

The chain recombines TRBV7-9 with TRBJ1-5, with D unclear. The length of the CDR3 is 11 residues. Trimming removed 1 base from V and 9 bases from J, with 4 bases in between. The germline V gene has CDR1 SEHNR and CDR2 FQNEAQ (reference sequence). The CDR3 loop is CASSLGGPQHF. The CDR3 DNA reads TGTGCCAGCAGCTTAGGAGGGCCCCAGCATTTT.

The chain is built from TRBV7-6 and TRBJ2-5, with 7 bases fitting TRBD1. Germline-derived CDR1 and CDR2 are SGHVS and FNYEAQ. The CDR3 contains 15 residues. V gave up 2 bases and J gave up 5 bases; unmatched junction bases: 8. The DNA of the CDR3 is TGTGCCAGCAGCTTACCCCTGACAGGGCGGGAGACCCAGTACTTC. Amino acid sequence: CASSLPLTGRETQYF.

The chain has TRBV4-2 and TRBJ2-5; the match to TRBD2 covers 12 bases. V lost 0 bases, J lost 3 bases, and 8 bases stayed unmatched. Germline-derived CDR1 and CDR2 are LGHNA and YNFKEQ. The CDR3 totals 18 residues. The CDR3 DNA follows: TGTGCCAGCAGCCAAGAGCTAGCGGGAGGGCCACTAAAAGAGACCCAGTACTTC. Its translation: CASSQELAGGPLKETQYF.

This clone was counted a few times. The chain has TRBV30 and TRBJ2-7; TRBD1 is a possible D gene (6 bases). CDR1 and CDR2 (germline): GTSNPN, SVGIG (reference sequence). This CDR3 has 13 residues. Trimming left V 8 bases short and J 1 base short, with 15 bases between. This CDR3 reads CAGDNQGSYEQYF. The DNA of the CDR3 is TGTGCCGGGGACAACCAGGGGTCCTACGAGCAGTACTTC.

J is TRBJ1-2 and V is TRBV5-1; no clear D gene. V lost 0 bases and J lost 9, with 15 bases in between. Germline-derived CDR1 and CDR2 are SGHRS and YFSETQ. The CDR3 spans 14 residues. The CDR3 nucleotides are TGCGCCAGCAGCTTGGACAGCACGGATCAGAGCTACACCTTC. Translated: CASSLDSTDQSYTF.

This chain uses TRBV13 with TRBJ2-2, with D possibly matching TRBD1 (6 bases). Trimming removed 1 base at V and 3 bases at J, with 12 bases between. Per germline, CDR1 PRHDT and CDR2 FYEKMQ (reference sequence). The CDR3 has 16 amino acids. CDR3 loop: CASSLAGTLYTGELFF. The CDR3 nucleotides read TGTGCCAGCAGCTTAGCCGGGACACTGTACACCGGGGAGCTGTTTTTT.

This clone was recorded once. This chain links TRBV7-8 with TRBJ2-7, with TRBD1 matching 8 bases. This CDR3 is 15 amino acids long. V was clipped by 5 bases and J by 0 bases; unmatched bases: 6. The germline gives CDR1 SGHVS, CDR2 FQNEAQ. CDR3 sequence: CASSPGQGHSYEQYF. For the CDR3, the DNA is TGTGCCAGCAGCCCCGGACAGGGCCACTCCTACGAGCAGTACTTC.

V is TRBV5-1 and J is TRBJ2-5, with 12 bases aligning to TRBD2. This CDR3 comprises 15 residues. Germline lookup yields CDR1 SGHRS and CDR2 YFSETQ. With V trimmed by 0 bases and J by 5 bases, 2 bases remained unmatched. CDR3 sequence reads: CASSLGLAGAETQYF. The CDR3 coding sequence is TGCGCCAGCAGCTTGGGACTAGCGGGAGCGGAGACCCAGTACTTC.

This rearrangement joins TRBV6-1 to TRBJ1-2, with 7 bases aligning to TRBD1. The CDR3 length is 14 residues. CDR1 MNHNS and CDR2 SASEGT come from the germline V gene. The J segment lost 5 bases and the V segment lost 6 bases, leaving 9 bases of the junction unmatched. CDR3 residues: CASRIDRANYGYTF. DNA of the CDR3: TGTGCCAGCAGGATTGACAGGGCCAATTATGGCTACACCTTC.

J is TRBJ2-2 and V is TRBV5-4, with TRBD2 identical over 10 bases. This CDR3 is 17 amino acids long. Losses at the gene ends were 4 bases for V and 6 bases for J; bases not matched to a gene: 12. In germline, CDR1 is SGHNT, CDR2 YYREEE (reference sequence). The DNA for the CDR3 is TGTGCCAGCAGCCGGGGACTAGCGCGGGAGATCCCCGGGGAGCTGTTTTTT. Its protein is CASSRGLAREIPGELFF.

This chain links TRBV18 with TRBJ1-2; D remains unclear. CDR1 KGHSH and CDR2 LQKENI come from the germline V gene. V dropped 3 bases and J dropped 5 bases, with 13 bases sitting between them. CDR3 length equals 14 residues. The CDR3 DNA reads TGTGCCAGCTCACCCTCTTCGGTCGGGTATGGCTACACCTTC. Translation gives CASSPSSVGYGYTF.